The 9 T cell receptor beta chains below were found in one sample sequenced in a study of technical replicates of blood from a few donors. Measured with immunoSEQ multiplex PCR; TCRdb has only the in-frame clones, and not every one. The sample has about 54,000 clones, roughly 92% seen once. The specimen was T cells isolated from PBMCs. These receptors were collected from a human donor in good health.

The chain carries TRBV5-1 and TRBJ1-1; weak D call: TRBD1 (6 bases). With 4 bases removed from V and 5 bases from J, the gap between germline ends came to 9 bases. The CDR3 covers 12 residues. Germline V gives CDR1 SGHRS, CDR2 YFSETQ. The CDR3 DNA reads TGCGCCAGCAGCAAAGGACAGACTGAAGCTTTCTTT. It specifies CASSKGQTEAFF. Based on the CDR3 plus reference TRBV5-1 and TRBJ1-1, the full variable domain is KAGVTQTPRYLIKTRGQQVTLSCSPISGHRSVSWYQQTPGQGLQFLFEYFSETQRNKGNFPGRFSGRQFSNSRSEMNVSTLELGDSALYLCASSKGQTEAFFGQGTRLTVV.

This clone appeared once. The chain links TRBV5-6 to TRBJ1-2; TRBD1 might be the D (6 bases). Germline CDR1 SGHDT, CDR2 YYEEEE. Trimming left V 1 base short and J 4 bases short, with 17 bases between. The CDR3 covers 16 residues. CDR3 protein: CASSLPYQGTIYGYTF. The CDR3 coding sequence is TGTGCCAGCAGCTTGCCATATCAGGGGACCATCTATGGCTACACCTTC.

The V call is TRBV5-4, the J call TRBJ2-1, with D perhaps TRBD2 (6 bases). Germline V gene lookup returns CDR1 SGHNT and CDR2 YYREEE (reference sequence). This CDR3 spans 16 amino acids. V was trimmed by 4 bases and J by 8 bases, leaving 22 bases between them. The CDR3 nucleotides are TGTGCCAGCAGCCTATATCTAAGCGGGTCGGACGATGAGCAGTTCTTC. Translation gives CASSLYLSGSDDEQFF.

The J gene is TRBJ1-2, the V gene TRBV12-5; the match to TRBD1 covers 7 bases. Trimming at V came to 2 bases and at J to 4 bases, leaving 4 bases not matched to a gene. In germline, CDR1 is LGHNT, CDR2 FRNRAP. This CDR3 contains 14 residues. In DNA form, the CDR3 reads TGTGCTAGTGGTTTGCCGACAGGGTTCTATGGCTACACCTTC. This sequence encodes CASGLPTGFYGYTF.

The chain couples TRBV11-3 to TRBJ1-6, with D possibly being TRBD1 (5 bases). V was pared by 3 bases and J by 10 bases, with 10 bases between. The germline gives CDR1 SGHNT, CDR2 YENEEA. The CDR3 extends over 13 amino acids. The CDR3, as DNA: TGTGCCAGCAGCTTCCTCAGGGAATCACCCCTCCACTTT. This sequence encodes CASSFLRESPLHF.

This chain joins TRBV5-1 and TRBJ2-7; 9 bases map to TRBD1. This CDR3 comprises 14 residues. CDR1 and CDR2 from the germline V gene are SGHRS and YFSETQ. V lost 4 bases and J lost 4; bases outside the gene matches: 6. CDR3: CASSTEGQGYEQYF. CDR3 coding DNA: TGCGCCAGCAGCACCGAGGGACAGGGATACGAGCAGTACTTC.

This rearrangement joins TRBV6-5 to TRBJ2-7; 7 positions agree with TRBD1. With 0 bases clipped from V and 2 bases from J, the junction kept 1 base outside the gene matches. CDR3 length equals 14 residues. CDR1 and CDR2 from the germline V gene are MNHEY and SVGAGI. CDR3 in DNA: TGTGCCAGCAGTTACTCGGGACAGCCCTACGAGCAGTACTTC. Encoded protein: CASSYSGQPYEQYF.

V usage is TRBV5-1 and J usage is TRBJ2-7; 7 bases match TRBD1. Trimming at V came to 1 base and at J to 0 bases, leaving 4 bases not matched to a gene. The CDR3 has 15 amino acids. Germline values: CDR1 SGHRS, CDR2 YFSETQ. CDR3 sequence reads: CASSLQTGSSYEQYF. The CDR3 DNA follows: TGCGCCAGCAGCTTGCAGACAGGGAGCTCCTACGAGCAGTACTTC.

V and J are TRBV7-9 and TRBJ1-1, with a tentative D call TRBD1 (6 bases). The germline V gene encodes CDR1 SEHNR and CDR2 FQNEAQ (reference sequence). V shed 0 bases and J shed 6 bases, with 20 bases lying between them. CDR3 length: 17 residues. The CDR3, as DNA: TGTGCCAGCAGCTTAGCTGGGATGACAGGAGCCAGCGCTGAAGCTTTCTTT. The encoded protein is CASSLAGMTGASAEAFF.